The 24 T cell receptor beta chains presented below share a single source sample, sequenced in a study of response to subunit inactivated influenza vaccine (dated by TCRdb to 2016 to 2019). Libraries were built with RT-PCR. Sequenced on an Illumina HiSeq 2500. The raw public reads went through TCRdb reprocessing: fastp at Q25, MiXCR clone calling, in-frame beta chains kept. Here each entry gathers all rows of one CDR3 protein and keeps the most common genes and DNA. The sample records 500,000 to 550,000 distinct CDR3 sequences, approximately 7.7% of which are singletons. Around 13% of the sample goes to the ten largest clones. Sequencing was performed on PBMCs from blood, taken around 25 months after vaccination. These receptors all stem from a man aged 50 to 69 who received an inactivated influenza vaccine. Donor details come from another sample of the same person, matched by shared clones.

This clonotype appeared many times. DNA of the CDR3: TGTGCCAGCAGCGTAGGGACAGTCGGACAAGAGACCCAGTACTTC. Its translation is CASSVGTVGQETQYF. The chain uses TRBV9 and TRBJ2-5; a possible D gene is TRBD1 (6 bases). V was clipped by 0 bases and J by 2 bases, with 11 bases between them. CDR1 is SGDLS, CDR2 YYNGEE, per germline. The CDR3 is 15 amino acids.

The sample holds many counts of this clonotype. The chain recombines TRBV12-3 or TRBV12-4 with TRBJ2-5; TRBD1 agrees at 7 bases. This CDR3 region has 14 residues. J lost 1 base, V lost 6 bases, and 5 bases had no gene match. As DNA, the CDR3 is TGTGCCAGCAGACCCAGGACAGGCCAAGAGACCCAGTACTTC. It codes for CASRPRTGQETQYF.

The CDR3 reads CASSTQRGPFYNEQFF. As DNA, the CDR3 is TGTGCCAGCAGCACTCAGCGGGGGCCGTTTTACAATGAGCAGTTCTTC. The J gene is TRBJ2-1, the V gene TRBV11-2, with TRBD2 identical over 8 bases. The J segment lost 4 bases and the V segment lost 5 bases, leaving 10 bases of the junction unmatched. Germline CDR1 and CDR2: SGHAT and FQNNGV. This CDR3 has 16 amino acids.

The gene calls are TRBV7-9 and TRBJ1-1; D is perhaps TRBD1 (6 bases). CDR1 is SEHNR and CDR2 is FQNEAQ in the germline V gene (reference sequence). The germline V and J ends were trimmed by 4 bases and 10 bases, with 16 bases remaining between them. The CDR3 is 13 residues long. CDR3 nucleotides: TGTGCCAGCAGCTCCCAAGGGGGGGCGGCAGCTTTCTTT. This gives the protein CASSSQGGAAAFF.

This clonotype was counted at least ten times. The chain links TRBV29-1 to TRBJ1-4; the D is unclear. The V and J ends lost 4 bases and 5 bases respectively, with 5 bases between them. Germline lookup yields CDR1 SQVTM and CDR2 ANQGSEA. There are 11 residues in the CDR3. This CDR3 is CSVVLNEKLFF. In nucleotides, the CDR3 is TGCAGCGTTGTCCTGAATGAAAAACTGTTTTTT.

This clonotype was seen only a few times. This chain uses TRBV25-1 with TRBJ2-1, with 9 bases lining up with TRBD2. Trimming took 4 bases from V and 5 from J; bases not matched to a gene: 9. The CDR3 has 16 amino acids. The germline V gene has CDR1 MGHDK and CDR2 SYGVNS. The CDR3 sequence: CASSALGGRANNEQFF. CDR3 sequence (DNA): TGTGCCAGCAGTGCCTTGGGCGGGAGGGCCAACAATGAGCAGTTCTTC. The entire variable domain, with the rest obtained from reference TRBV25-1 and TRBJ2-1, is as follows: EADIYQTPRYLVIGTGKKITLECSQTMGHDKMYWYQQDPGMELHLIHYSYGVNSTEKGDLSSESTVSRIRTEHFPLTLESARPSHTSQYLCASSALGGRANNEQFFGPGTRLTVL.

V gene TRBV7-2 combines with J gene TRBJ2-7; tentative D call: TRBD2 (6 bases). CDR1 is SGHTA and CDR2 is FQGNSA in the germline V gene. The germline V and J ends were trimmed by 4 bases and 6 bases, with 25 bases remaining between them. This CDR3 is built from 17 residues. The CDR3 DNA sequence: TGTGCCAGCAGCTCGACAAAGTATACTAGCTGGAGTTCCGAGCAGTACTTC. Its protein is CASSSTKYTSWSSEQYF.

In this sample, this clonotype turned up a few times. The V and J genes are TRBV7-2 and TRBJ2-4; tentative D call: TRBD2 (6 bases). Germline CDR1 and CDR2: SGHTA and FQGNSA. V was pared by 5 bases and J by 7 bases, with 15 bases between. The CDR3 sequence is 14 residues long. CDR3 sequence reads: CASSHDIGRNIQYF. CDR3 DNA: TGTGCCAGCAGCCACGACATAGGGAGGAACATTCAGTACTTC.

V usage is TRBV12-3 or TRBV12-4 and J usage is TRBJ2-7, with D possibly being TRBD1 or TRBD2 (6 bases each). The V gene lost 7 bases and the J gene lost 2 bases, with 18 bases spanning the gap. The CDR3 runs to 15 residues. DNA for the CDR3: TGTGCCAGCACCTTGGGTGGGGGGCTACCCTACGAGCAGTACTTC. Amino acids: CASTLGGGLPYEQYF.

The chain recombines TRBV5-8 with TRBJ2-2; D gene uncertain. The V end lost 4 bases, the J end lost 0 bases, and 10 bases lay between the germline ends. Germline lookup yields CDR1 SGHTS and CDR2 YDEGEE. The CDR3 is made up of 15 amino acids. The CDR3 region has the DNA TGTGCCAGCAGCCTTAGATATACGAACACCGGGGAGCTGTTTTTT. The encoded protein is CASSLRYTNTGELFF. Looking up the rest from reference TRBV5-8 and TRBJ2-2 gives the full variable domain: EAGVTQSPTHLIKTRGQQATLRCSPISGHTSVYWYQQALGLGLQFLLWYDEGEERNRGNFPPRFSGRQFPNYSSELNVNALELEDSALYLCASSLRYTNTGELFFGEGSRLTVL.

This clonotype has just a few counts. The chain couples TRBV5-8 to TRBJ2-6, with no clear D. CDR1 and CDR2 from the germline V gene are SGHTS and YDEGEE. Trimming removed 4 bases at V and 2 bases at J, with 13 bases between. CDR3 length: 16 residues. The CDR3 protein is CASSPARAPGANVLTF. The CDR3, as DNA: TGTGCCAGCAGCCCCGCCCGAGCGCCTGGGGCCAACGTCCTGACTTTC.

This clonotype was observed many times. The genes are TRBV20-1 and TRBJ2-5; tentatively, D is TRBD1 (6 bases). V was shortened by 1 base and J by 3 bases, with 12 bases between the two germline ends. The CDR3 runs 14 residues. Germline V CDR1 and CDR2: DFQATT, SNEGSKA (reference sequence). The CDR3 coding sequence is TGCAGTGCTAGAGGTGGGACACGTGAAGAGACCCAGTACTTC. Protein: CSARGGTREETQYF.

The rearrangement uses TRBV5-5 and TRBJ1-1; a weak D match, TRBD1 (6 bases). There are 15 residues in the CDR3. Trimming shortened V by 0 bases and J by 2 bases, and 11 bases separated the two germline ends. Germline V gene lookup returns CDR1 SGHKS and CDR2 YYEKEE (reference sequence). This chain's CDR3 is CASSLDSGDNTEAFF. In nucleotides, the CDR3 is TGTGCCAGCAGCTTGGATTCAGGGGACAACACTGAAGCTTTCTTT.

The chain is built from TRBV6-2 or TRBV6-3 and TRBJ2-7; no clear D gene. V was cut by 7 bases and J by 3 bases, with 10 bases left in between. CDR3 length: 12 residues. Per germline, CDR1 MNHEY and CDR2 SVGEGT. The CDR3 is CASNGRHYEQYF. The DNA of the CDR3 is TGTGCCAGCAACGGCAGGCACTACGAGCAGTACTTC.

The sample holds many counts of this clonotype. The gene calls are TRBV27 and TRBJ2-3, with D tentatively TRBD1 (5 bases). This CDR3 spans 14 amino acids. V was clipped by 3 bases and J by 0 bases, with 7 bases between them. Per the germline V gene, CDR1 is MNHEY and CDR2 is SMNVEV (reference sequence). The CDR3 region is CASSFYRSTDTQYF. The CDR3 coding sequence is TGTGCCAGCAGTTTTTACAGGAGCACAGATACGCAGTATTTT.

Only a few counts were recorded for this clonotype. In DNA form, the CDR3 reads TGTGCCAGCACCTCGTGGACAGCCCGTGTTGGGCGAGTTCTAGAGCAGTACTTC. Its protein product is CASTSWTARVGRVLEQYF. This chain uses TRBV11-2 with TRBJ2-7; tentatively, D is TRBD1 (6 bases). Trimming removed 7 bases at V and 7 bases at J, with 32 bases between. This CDR3 comprises 18 residues. CDR1 and CDR2 from the germline V gene are SGHAT and FQNNGV.

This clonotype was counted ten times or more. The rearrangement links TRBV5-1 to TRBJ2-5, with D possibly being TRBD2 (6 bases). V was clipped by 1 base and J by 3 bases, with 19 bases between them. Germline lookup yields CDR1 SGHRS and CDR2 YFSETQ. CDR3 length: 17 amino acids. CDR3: CASSLHGSGSRKETQYF. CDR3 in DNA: TGCGCCAGCAGCTTGCATGGTAGCGGATCCCGGAAAGAGACCCAGTACTTC.

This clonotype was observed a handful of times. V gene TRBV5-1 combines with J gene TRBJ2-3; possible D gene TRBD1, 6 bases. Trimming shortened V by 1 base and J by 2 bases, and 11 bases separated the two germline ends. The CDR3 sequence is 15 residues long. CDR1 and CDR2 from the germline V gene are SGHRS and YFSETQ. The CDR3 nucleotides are TGCGCCAGCAGCTTGTGGGGACACCCCACAGATACGCAGTATTTT. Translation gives CASSLWGHPTDTQYF. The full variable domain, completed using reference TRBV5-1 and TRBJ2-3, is KAGVTQTPRYLIKTRGQQVTLSCSPISGHRSVSWYQQTPGQGLQFLFEYFSETQRNKGNFPGRFSGRQFSNSRSEMNVSTLELGDSALYLCASSLWGHPTDTQYFGPGTRLTVL.

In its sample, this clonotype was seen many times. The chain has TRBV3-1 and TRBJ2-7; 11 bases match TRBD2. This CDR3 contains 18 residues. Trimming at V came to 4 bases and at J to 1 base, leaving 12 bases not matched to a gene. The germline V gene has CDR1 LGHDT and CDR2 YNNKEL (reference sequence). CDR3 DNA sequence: TGTGCCAGCAGCCGCTACGGTCCGGGGACTAGCGGATCCTACGAGCAGTACTTC. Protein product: CASSRYGPGTSGSYEQYF.

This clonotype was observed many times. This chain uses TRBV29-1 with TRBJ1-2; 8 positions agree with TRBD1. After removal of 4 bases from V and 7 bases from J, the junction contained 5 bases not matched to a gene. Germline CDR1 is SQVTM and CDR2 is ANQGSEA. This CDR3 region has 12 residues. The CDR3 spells CSVVQGATGYTF. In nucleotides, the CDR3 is TGCAGCGTTGTCCAGGGGGCAACTGGCTACACCTTC. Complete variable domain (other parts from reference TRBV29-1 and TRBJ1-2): SAVISQKPSRDICQRGTSLTIQCQVDSQVTMMFWYRQQPGQSLTLIATANQGSEATYESGFVIDKFPISRPNLTFSTLTVSNMSPEDSSIYLCSVVQGATGYTFGSGTRLTVV.

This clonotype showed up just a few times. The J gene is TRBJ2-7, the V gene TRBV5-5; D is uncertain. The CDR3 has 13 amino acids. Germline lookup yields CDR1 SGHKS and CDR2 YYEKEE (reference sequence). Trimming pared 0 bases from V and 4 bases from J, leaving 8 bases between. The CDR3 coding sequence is TGTGCCAGCAGCTTGGACGCGCCGTACGAGCAGTACTTC. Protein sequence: CASSLDAPYEQYF.

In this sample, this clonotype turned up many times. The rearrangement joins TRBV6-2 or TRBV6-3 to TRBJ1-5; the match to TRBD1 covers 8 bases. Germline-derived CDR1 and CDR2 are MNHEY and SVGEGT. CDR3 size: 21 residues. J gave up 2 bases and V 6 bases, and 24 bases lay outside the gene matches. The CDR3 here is CASSPLSLPGKTGVGNQPQHF. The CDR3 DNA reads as TGTGCCAGCAGCCCCCTCTCCCTTCCAGGGAAGACAGGGGTGGGCAATCAGCCCCAGCATTTT.

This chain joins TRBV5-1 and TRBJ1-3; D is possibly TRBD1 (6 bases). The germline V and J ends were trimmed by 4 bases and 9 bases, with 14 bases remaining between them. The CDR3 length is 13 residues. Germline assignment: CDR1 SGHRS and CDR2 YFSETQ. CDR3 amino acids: CASSPGRGGTIYF. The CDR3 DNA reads TGCGCCAGCAGCCCCGGTCGAGGGGGCACCATATATTTT.

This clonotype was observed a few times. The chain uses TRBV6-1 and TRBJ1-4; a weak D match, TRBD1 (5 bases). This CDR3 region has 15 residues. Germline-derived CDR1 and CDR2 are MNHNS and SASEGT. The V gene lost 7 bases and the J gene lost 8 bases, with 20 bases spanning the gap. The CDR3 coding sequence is TGTGCCAGCATCTATTCCGCCGGGGCCGGGGAAAAACTGTTTTTT. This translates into CASIYSAGAGEKLFF.